A selection of T cell receptor beta chains follows, all from one sample in a study of blood T cell repertoires in COVID-19. The assay was immunoSEQ multiplex PCR, and TCRdb's table has in-frame clones only and misses some. The sample contains approximately 100,000 clones, approximately 87% of which appear only once. The sample taken for sequencing was peripheral blood. These receptors all stem from a woman in her 50s with acute or convalescent COVID-19. Both conserved end residues are part of each CDR3. Each record gives: V gene, J gene, clone size, D gene, CDR3 protein, CDR3 DNA. The D gene is left open where the match is weak. Only some rows state a clone size, as once, few, many or a class for expanded clones.

TRBV30	TRBJ1-4	once	-	CAGLPLDSSSLGTNEKLFF	TGTGCCGGACTTCCCCTGGACAGTAGCTCGCTGGGAACTAATGAAAAACTGTTTTTT
TRBV19	TRBJ2-5	-	-	CASTSGWWSRETQYF	TGTGCCAGTACATCGGGATGGTGGTCTCGAGAGACCCAGTACTTC
TRBV24-1	TRBJ2-5	-	-	CATSDLAPAVGTQYF	TGTGCCACCAGTGATTTAGCCCCAGCGGTAGGGACCCAGTACTTC
TRBV5-1	TRBJ2-5	once	-	CASSSLWGPQETQYF	TGCGCCAGCAGCTCGCTATGGGGGCCTCAAGAGACCCAGTACTTC
TRBV18	TRBJ2-3	-	-	CASSQTGDSSTDTQYF	TGTGCCAGCTCTCAAACAGGGGACTCTAGCACAGATACGCAGTATTTT
TRBV7-9	TRBJ1-1	-	-	CASSSGLGTEAFF	TGTGCCAGCAGTTCAGGGTTGGGGACTGAAGCTTTCTTT
TRBV27	TRBJ2-3	-	TRBD2	CASSFRGGGTDTQYF	TGTGCCAGCAGTTTTCGCGGGGGGGGCACAGATACGCAGTATTTT
TRBV24-1	TRBJ2-1	-	TRBD2	CATSDFGAGTYNEQFF	TGTGCCACCAGTGATTTTGGAGCGGGAACTTACAATGAGCAGTTCTTC
TRBV18	TRBJ1-6	once	-	CASSPERTNGAPLHF	TGTGCCAGCTCACCTGAAAGGACTAATGGCGCACCCCTCCACTTT
TRBV5-5	TRBJ1-2	-	-	CASSSTTGIIYGYTF	TGTGCCAGCAGCTCGACGACAGGAATTATCTATGGCTACACCTTC
TRBV19	TRBJ2-3	-	TRBD2	CASRRASGGPTDTQYF	TGTGCCAGTAGGCGTGCTAGCGGGGGCCCCACAGATACGCAGTATTTT
TRBV5-5	TRBJ1-2	-	TRBD1	CASSLVYWDSYGYTF	TGTGCCAGCAGCTTGGTCTACTGGGACAGCTATGGCTACACCTTC
TRBV16	TRBJ1-2	-	-	CASSQFVSRPGGSNYGYTF	TGTGCCAGCAGCCAATTTGTTAGTCGGCCAGGTGGCTCTAACTATGGCTACACCTTC
TRBV14	TRBJ1-2	-	-	CASSQGGGGTYGYTF	TGTGCCAGCAGCCAAGGAGGCGGGGGGACCTATGGCTACACCTTC
TRBV28	TRBJ1-2	-	TRBD1	CASHSAGDRELDGYTF	TGTGCCAGTCATTCGGCCGGGGACAGGGAACTGGATGGCTACACCTTC
TRBV19	TRBJ1-5	few	-	CATQGLFGQTQNQPQHF	TGTGCCACCCAAGGCCTATTCGGACAGACTCAAAATCAGCCCCAGCATTTT
TRBV10-1	TRBJ2-7	-	TRBD1	CASSGDRSYEQYF	TGCGCCAGCAGTGGGGACAGGTCCTACGAGCAGTACTTC
TRBV5-4	TRBJ2-5	few	TRBD1	CASSRSGGETQYF	TGTGCCAGCAGCCGGTCAGGGGGAGAGACCCAGTACTTC
TRBV4-1	TRBJ1-1	-	-	CASSQVTGMNTEAFF	TGCGCCAGCAGCCAAGTGACAGGCATGAACACTGAAGCTTTCTTT
TRBV14	TRBJ2-2	-	-	CASSRWQGTGELFF	TGTGCCAGCAGCCGGTGGCAGGGGACCGGGGAGCTGTTTTTT
TRBV7-2	TRBJ1-4	-	-	CASSLMGSGSEKLFF	TGTGCCAGCAGCTTAATGGGGTCGGGGAGTGAAAAACTGTTTTTT
TRBV13	TRBJ1-1	-	-	CASSLQGLVAFF	TGTGCCAGCAGCCTCCAGGGGCTCGTAGCTTTCTTT
TRBV18	TRBJ1-2	-	-	CASSGLSQGNYGYTF	TGTGCCAGCTCCGGCCTAAGCCAGGGTAACTATGGCTACACCTTC
TRBV28	TRBJ1-1	-	-	CASGGGRSNTEAFF	TGTGCCAGCGGGGGGGGCAGATCGAACACTGAAGCTTTCTTT
TRBV3-1/TRBV3-2	TRBJ1-5	-	-	CASSMAGTKPQHF	TGTGCCAGCAGCATGGCGGGGACTAAACCCCAGCATTTT
TRBV20-1	TRBJ2-7	-	-	CSANLYYEQYF	TGCAGTGCTAATCTCTACTACGAGCAGTACTTC
TRBV5-6	TRBJ2-5	once	TRBD2	CASSLAGSGGLLETQYF	TGTGCCAGCAGCTTGGCCGGTAGCGGGGGACTCCTAGAGACCCAGTACTTC
TRBV19	TRBJ2-1	-	TRBD2	CASSREGASSYNEQFF	TGTGCCAGTAGTAGGGAGGGCGCGAGCTCCTACAATGAGCAGTTCTTC
TRBV5-4	TRBJ1-3	once	TRBD1	CASSLWDRDAGNTIYF	TGTGCCAGCAGCTTGTGGGACAGGGACGCTGGAAACACCATATATTTT
TRBV2	TRBJ2-7	-	-	CASARGGRASSDQHYF	TGTGCCAGCGCGAGGGGGGGGAGGGCCTCCTCGGATCAGCATTACTTC
TRBV7-9	TRBJ1-1	once	TRBD1	CASSPWTGVNTEAFF	TGTGCCAGCAGCCCTTGGACAGGGGTGAACACTGAAGCTTTCTTT
TRBV5-5	TRBJ1-4	-	-	CASSLLGGLSEKLFF	TGTGCCAGCAGCTTGTTGGGGGGGCTAAGTGAAAAACTGTTTTTT
TRBV5-5	TRBJ1-2	-	TRBD1	CASSLAGQAYGYTF	TGTGCCAGCAGCTTGGCGGGACAGGCCTATGGCTACACCTTC
TRBV5-1	TRBJ2-1	-	-	CASSVGLNEQFF	TGCGCCAGCAGCGTCGGACTAAATGAGCAGTTCTTC
TRBV2	TRBJ1-1	-	-	CASSEGGPAFF	TGTGCCAGCAGTGAGGGGGGTCCCGCTTTCTTT
TRBV7-3	TRBJ2-3	-	TRBD2	CARSLGLAGGPADTQYF	TGTGCCCGCAGCTTAGGGCTAGCGGGGGGCCCCGCAGATACGCAGTATTTT
TRBV19	TRBJ2-3	-	TRBD2	CASSITRGGSTDTQYF	TGTGCCAGTAGTATAACCCGGGGGGGGAGCACAGATACGCAGTATTTT
TRBV7-3	TRBJ2-1	-	TRBD2	CASSPGGTSPYNEQFF	TGTGCCAGCAGCCCCGGAGGGACTAGCCCCTACAATGAGCAGTTCTTC
TRBV6-6	TRBJ1-1	-	TRBD1	CASAPTGYTEAFF	TGTGCCAGCGCTCCGACAGGGTACACTGAAGCTTTCTTT
TRBV3-1/TRBV3-2	TRBJ2-3	-	TRBD2	CASSPAGGPGQYF	TGTGCCAGCAGCCCAGCGGGGGGGCCGGGGCAGTATTTT
TRBV7-3	TRBJ2-7	-	TRBD1	CASSLNGPGTGRNEQYF	TGTGCCAGCAGCTTAAACGGCCCCGGGACAGGGCGTAACGAGCAGTACTTC
TRBV7-2	TRBJ2-5	-	TRBD1	CASSLVRGQETQYF	TGTGCCAGCAGCTTAGTGAGGGGGCAGGAGACCCAGTACTTC
TRBV4-1	TRBJ1-5	-	-	CASSQEQTTTRPQHF	TGCGCCAGCAGCCAAGAGCAAACTACTACAAGACCCCAGCATTTT
TRBV4-2	TRBJ2-3	-	TRBD1	CASSQPDRGDTQYF	TGTGCCAGCAGCCAACCAGACAGGGGAGATACGCAGTATTTT
TRBV14	TRBJ1-1	few	TRBD1	CASSRWAGTGNTEAFF	TGTGCCAGCAGCCGCTGGGCCGGGACAGGGAACACTGAAGCTTTCTTT
TRBV7-3	TRBJ2-3	-	TRBD1	CASSLGTGDSDTQYF	TGTGCCAGCAGTTTGGGGACAGGGGATTCAGATACGCAGTATTTT
TRBV6-5	TRBJ2-7	-	TRBD2	CASQERGGSKGEQYF	TGTGCCAGCCAAGAGCGGGGGGGTAGCAAGGGCGAGCAGTACTTC